Below, 32 T cell receptor beta chains from the same sample are listed, as sequenced in a study of Graves' ophthalmopathy and Graves' hyperthyroidism. The authors amplified TCR beta CDR3 regions, and they did so from RNA transcripts for repertoire sequencing. HTBI primers primed a first-round RT-PCR, and a second-round multiplex PCR followed. One entry per CDR3 protein results from TCRdb running MiXCR on the multiplex PCR reads. Of about 370,000 distinct CDR3 sequences in the sample, 15% to 20% were seen once. Sequenced sample: peripheral blood. The receptors were gathered from a woman younger than 35 with Graves' ophthalmopathy.

In its sample, this clonotype was seen many times. The V and J genes are TRBV20-1 and TRBJ2-7; TRBD2 agrees at 9 bases. The CDR3 loop spans 15 amino acids. With 1 base clipped from V and 2 bases from J, the junction kept 6 bases outside the gene matches. Germline CDR1 and CDR2: DFQATT and SNEGSKA (reference sequence). For the CDR3, the DNA is TGCAGTGCTAGAGGGAGAGCGGGAGGCGCCTACGAGCAGTACTTC. It yields the protein CSARGRAGGAYEQYF.

Ten or more counts support this clonotype. The chain carries TRBV28 and TRBJ1-5; perhaps TRBD1 as D (6 bases). The CDR3 runs 12 residues. V dropped 9 bases and J dropped 4 bases, with 10 bases sitting between them. Germline V lookup: CDR1 MDHEN, CDR2 SYDVKM. CDR3 sequence (DNA): TGTGCCAGTATACAGGGAAATCAGCCCCAGCATTTT. Amino acid sequence: CASIQGNQPQHF.

This sequence joins TRBV6-2 or TRBV6-3 and TRBJ1-2, with D perhaps matching TRBD1 (6 bases). The CDR3 is 15 amino acids. Deletions cut 5 bases from V and 8 bases from J, with 21 bases between. Germline-derived CDR1 and CDR2 are MNHEY and SVGEGT. CDR3 protein: CASSKPGTYLLGYTF. Here the CDR3 DNA reads TGTGCCAGCAGTAAACCCGGGACATACCTCTTGGGCTACACCTTC.

This clonotype was seen repeatedly, ten times or more. The chain joins TRBV6-1 to TRBJ2-2; no clear D gene. Germline CDR1 reads MNHNS; CDR2 reads SASEGT. V gave up 4 bases and J gave up 1 base, with 7 bases separating them. The CDR3 consists of 14 residues. This CDR3 is CASSVLMNTGELFF. The CDR3 DNA sequence: TGTGCCAGCAGTGTATTGATGAACACCGGGGAGCTGTTTTTT.

This clonotype has ten or more counts. The chain combines TRBV6-1 with TRBJ2-2, with D possibly matching TRBD2 (7 bases). The germline gives CDR1 MNHNS, CDR2 SASEGT. V lost 7 bases to trimming and J lost 4 bases, with 13 bases between them. The CDR3 runs 14 residues. In DNA, the CDR3 is TGTGCCAGCAAGGGGGGACTACGCACCGGGGAGCTGTTTTTT. It specifies CASKGGLRTGELFF.

This clonotype was counted ten times or more. DNA for the CDR3: TGTGCCAGCAGTTCCACAGGGTTGAGCAATCAGCCCCAGCATTTT. Its protein product is CASSSTGLSNQPQHF. V and J are TRBV28 and TRBJ1-5, with D perhaps matching TRBD1 (6 bases). The CDR3 is 15 residues long. The germline gives CDR1 MDHEN, CDR2 SYDVKM. Trimming took 4 bases from V and 1 from J, leaving 11 bases between them.

This clonotype occurred many times. This rearrangement joins TRBV27 to TRBJ2-5, with D maybe TRBD1 (6 bases). The CDR3 totals 16 residues. CDR1 and CDR2 from the germline V gene are MNHEY and SMNVEV (reference sequence). Trimming cost V 5 bases and J 9 bases, with 25 bases left between them. The CDR3 region has the DNA TGTGCCAGCAGTCCCTATCACACAGGGTTTCGAGGGGCCCAGTACTTC. Amino acid sequence: CASSPYHTGFRGAQYF.

This clonotype was detected ten times or more. V gene TRBV28 combines with J gene TRBJ1-1; the D is unclear. Trimming took off 5 bases at V and 0 bases at J, with 7 bases between the two ends. This CDR3 comprises 13 residues. Per germline, CDR1 MDHEN and CDR2 SYDVKM. Written as DNA, the CDR3 is TGTGCCAGCAGTCGGTGGATGAACACTGAAGCTTTCTTT. It is translated as CASSRWMNTEAFF. The full variable domain, in which reference TRBV28 and TRBJ1-1 provide the parts outside the CDR3, is DVKVTQSSRYLVKRTGEKVFLECVQDMDHENMFWYRQDPGLGLRLIYFSYDVKMKEKGDIPEGYSVSREKKERFSLILESASTNQTSMYLCASSRWMNTEAFFGQGTRLTVV.

This clonotype appeared many times. The chain uses TRBV6-2 or TRBV6-3 and TRBJ2-2; TRBD2 is a possible D gene (6 bases). V lost 4 bases to trimming and J lost 0 bases, with 12 bases between them. Germline-derived CDR1 and CDR2 are MNHEY and SVGEGT. This CDR3 is 16 amino acids long. The CDR3 protein is CASSSTRLPNTGELFF. The CDR3 nucleotides are TGTGCCAGCAGTTCGACTAGGCTCCCGAACACCGGGGAGCTGTTTTTT.

The chain couples TRBV6-1 to TRBJ1-1; no reliable D call. Germline V gene data show CDR1 as MNHNS and CDR2 as SASEGT. This CDR3 spans 16 amino acids. V gave up 6 bases and J gave up 2 bases, with 19 bases separating them. The CDR3, as DNA: TGTGCCAGCAGGGTTGGGCGCGTGCCCCAAAACACTGAAGCTTTCTTT. Protein sequence: CASRVGRVPQNTEAFF.

CDR3 DNA: TGTGCCAGCAGCCGGGACACCCGGAACACCGGGGAGCTGTTTTTT. Translated, it gives CASSRDTRNTGELFF. The chain employs TRBV12-3 or TRBV12-4 and TRBJ2-2; TRBD1 might be the D (6 bases). The length of the CDR3 is 15 residues. V lost 6 bases to trimming and J lost 1 base, with 12 bases between them.

J is TRBJ2-2 and V is TRBV6-1; weak D call: TRBD1 (6 bases). Between the trimmed V and J ends, which lost 10 bases and 6 bases, there was a span of 18 bases. The CDR3 is made up of 14 amino acids. CDR1 and CDR2 (germline): MNHNS, SASEGT. The CDR3 region is CATIQGVGAGELFF. CDR3 sequence (DNA): TGTGCCACCATACAGGGTGTCGGCGCCGGGGAGCTGTTTTTT.

The sample holds many counts of this clonotype. This chain joins TRBV5-1 and TRBJ1-2; tentative D call: TRBD1 (6 bases). The CDR3 loop spans 15 amino acids. Germline V gene sequence: CDR1 SGHRS, CDR2 YFSETQ. Trimming took 5 bases from V and 8 from J, leaving 22 bases between them. The CDR3 spells CASRSYGGASEGYTF. CDR3 coding DNA: TGCGCCAGCAGATCCTACGGGGGCGCCTCGGAGGGCTACACCTTC.

The table lists this clonotype with many counts. This chain joins TRBV7-9 and TRBJ1-5; D not certain. The germline V and J ends were trimmed by 5 bases and 3 bases, with 11 bases remaining between them. In germline, CDR1 is SEHNR, CDR2 FQNEAQ (reference sequence). This CDR3 has 14 residues. The chain's CDR3 is CASSEWTDNQPQHF. In nucleotides, the CDR3 is TGTGCCAGCAGCGAATGGACGGACAATCAGCCCCAGCATTTT.

This clonotype was picked up many times. This chain links TRBV14 with TRBJ1-2; D may be TRBD1 (6 bases). The CDR3 sequence is 13 residues long. The V gene lost 5 bases and the J gene lost 5 bases, with 12 bases spanning the gap. The V gene's germline CDR1 is SGHDN and CDR2 FVKESK. The CDR3 reads CASSSGQLYGYTF. The CDR3 DNA is TGTGCCAGCAGCTCAGGACAGCTATATGGCTACACCTTC.

This clonotype was found many times. V is TRBV6-1 and J is TRBJ2-2; a possible D gene is TRBD1 (6 bases). The CDR3 runs 14 residues. CDR1 is MNHNS, CDR2 SASEGT, per germline. V was pared by 1 base and J by 5 bases, with 8 bases between. CDR3 DNA: TGTGCCAGCAGTGAAGGGACAGATACCGGGGAGCTGTTTTTT. Its translation: CASSEGTDTGELFF.

This clonotype appeared many times. The chain has TRBV6-5 and TRBJ1-2; 8 bases are a match to TRBD1. The V segment lost 5 bases and the J segment 6 bases; nucleotides outside the gene matches: 2. This CDR3 has 12 residues. Germline V gene data show CDR1 as MNHEY and CDR2 as SVGAGI. DNA of the CDR3: TGTGCCAGCAGTACGACAGGGGATGGCTACACCTTC. Translation gives CASSTTGDGYTF.

This clonotype has ten or more counts. This chain joins TRBV29-1 and TRBJ2-2; TRBD1 agrees at 8 bases. This CDR3 contains 15 residues. CDR1 is SQVTM, CDR2 ANQGSEA, per germline. V dropped 4 bases and J dropped 6; count of bases not matched to a gene: 10. The CDR3 is CSVVSETGDAGELFF. Written as DNA, the CDR3 is TGCAGCGTTGTTTCCGAGACAGGGGACGCCGGGGAGCTGTTTTTT.

This clonotype was counted ten times or more. This sequence joins TRBV9 and TRBJ1-2; 7 nucleotides line up with TRBD1. The CDR3 loop spans 14 amino acids. Germline CDR1 reads SGDLS; CDR2 reads YYNGEE. With 10 bases clipped from V and 0 bases from J, the junction kept 9 bases outside the gene matches. DNA of the CDR3: TGTGCCGACATTCCGGGACAGTCTAACTATGGCTACACCTTC. Translating it yields CADIPGQSNYGYTF. The full variable domain, rest sourced from reference TRBV9 and TRBJ1-2, is DSGVTQTPKHLITATGQRVTLRCSPRSGDLSVYWYQQSLDQGLQFLIQYYNGEERAKGNILERFSAQQFPDLHSELNLSSLELGDSALYFCADIPGQSNYGYTFGSGTRLTVV.

This clonotype appeared many times. V is TRBV25-1 and J is TRBJ2-2, with D perhaps assigned TRBD1 or TRBD2 (6 bases each). Germline values: CDR1 MGHDK, CDR2 SYGVNS. Trimming removed 3 bases at V and 3 bases at J, with 8 bases between. This CDR3 comprises 14 residues. The CDR3 loop is CASSEGGDTGELFF. In nucleotides, the CDR3 is TGTGCCAGCAGTGAGGGGGGCGACACCGGGGAGCTGTTTTTT.

This clonotype was picked up a small number of times. The chain's CDR3 is CASSLHRGNTEAFF. The CDR3 DNA reads as TGTGCCAGCAGTCTACACAGGGGAAACACTGAAGCTTTCTTT. The chain recombines TRBV12-3 or TRBV12-4 with TRBJ1-1; TRBD1 aligns across 7 bases. This CDR3 has 14 residues. With V trimmed by 5 bases and J by 2 bases, 5 bases remained unmatched.

This clonotype was seen at least ten times. The chain carries TRBV20-1 and TRBJ1-2, with 10 nucleotides matching TRBD1. J was trimmed by 6 bases and V by 1 base; bases with no gene match: 5. The germline CDR1 and CDR2 sequences are DFQATT and SNEGSKA (reference sequence). The CDR3 extends over 14 amino acids. This CDR3 reads CSARAGGTGDGYTF. CDR3 nucleotides: TGCAGTGCTAGAGCCGGCGGGACAGGGGATGGCTACACCTTC.

Ten or more counts support this clonotype. CDR3 in amino acids: CSVLHRRGETQYF. CDR3 DNA: TGCAGCGTTCTTCACAGGAGGGGAGAGACCCAGTACTTC. The gene calls are TRBV29-1 and TRBJ2-5, with a possible D match to TRBD2 (6 bases). The CDR3 spans 13 residues. V shed 5 bases and J shed 4 bases, with 14 bases lying between them. Germline CDR1 reads SQVTM; CDR2 reads ANQGSEA.

This clonotype was seen repeatedly, ten times or more. The gene calls are TRBV6-2 or TRBV6-3 and TRBJ2-7; unclear D gene. This CDR3 contains 12 residues. V lost 10 bases, J lost 3 bases, and 13 bases lay in between. Germline assignment: CDR1 MNHEY and CDR2 SVGEGT. In DNA, the CDR3 is TGTGCCACCCGGTACCAGGACTACGAGCAGTACTTC. Amino acids: CATRYQDYEQYF.

The sample holds many counts of this clonotype. The chain uses TRBV10-3 and TRBJ2-5; 15 bases match TRBD2. The trim removed 5 bases at V and 2 bases at J, leaving 3 bases unmatched. CDR1 and CDR2 from the germline V gene are ENHRY and SYGVKD. CDR3 size: 16 residues. DNA of the CDR3: TGTGCCATCAGTTCCGGACTAGCGGGGGGGCAAGAGACCCAGTACTTC. Protein: CAISSGLAGGQETQYF.

V usage is TRBV6-2 or TRBV6-3 and J usage is TRBJ2-2; 9 bases are shared with TRBD1. There are 18 residues in the CDR3. Germline CDR1 MNHEY, CDR2 SVGEGT. V was clipped by 5 bases and J by 1 base; unmatched bases: 11. The CDR3 spells CASSRTSTGQGNTGELFF. CDR3 sequence (DNA): TGTGCCAGCAGTCGCACCTCAACGGGACAGGGGAACACCGGGGAGCTGTTTTTT.

The chain recombines TRBV12-3 or TRBV12-4 with TRBJ1-1; D perhaps matches TRBD1 (6 bases). The CDR3 has 15 residues. Trimming took 3 bases from V and 11 from J, leaving 22 bases between them. CDR3 amino acids: CASSFGQSSQGGAFF. The CDR3 DNA reads as TGTGCCAGCAGTTTCGGACAGTCGTCACAGGGCGGGGCTTTCTTT.

V usage is TRBV7-2 and J usage is TRBJ2-7, with D possibly called TRBD1 or TRBD2 (5 bases each). Germline CDR1 SGHTA, CDR2 FQGNSA. V lost 6 bases and J 2 bases, leaving 14 bases between the germline ends. The CDR3 sequence is 14 residues long. The CDR3 here is CASSTGTVTYEQYF. In nucleotides, the CDR3 is TGTGCCAGCAGTACCGGGACCGTTACCTACGAGCAGTACTTC.

This clonotype was seen at least ten times. V usage is TRBV20-1 and J usage is TRBJ2-2; 8 nucleotides line up with TRBD2. In germline, CDR1 is DFQATT, CDR2 SNEGSKA (reference sequence). The CDR3 length is 16 residues. V lost 0 bases, J lost 7 bases, and 10 bases stayed unmatched. DNA of the CDR3: TGCAGTGCTAGAGACGGGGGTAGCGGGGAGGTCGGGGAGCTGTTTTTT. Amino acid sequence: CSARDGGSGEVGELFF.

The J gene is TRBJ2-5, the V gene TRBV6-1; 8 bases line up with TRBD2. The CDR3 has 18 residues. V lost 5 bases and J lost 5; bases outside the gene matches: 19. Germline V gene sequence: CDR1 MNHNS, CDR2 SASEGT. The CDR3 DNA reads TGTGCCAGCAGTCCCCGGGATTTCGGGGGGGCTGGGATTGAGACCCAGTACTTC. Translation: CASSPRDFGGAGIETQYF.

The rearrangement joins TRBV7-2 to TRBJ2-5, with TRBD2 matching over 7 bases. J gave up 5 bases and V 1 base, and 7 bases lay outside the gene matches. Germline CDR1 reads SGHTA; CDR2 reads FQGNSA. The CDR3 is 15 residues long. CDR3 amino acids: CASSLGAGVGETQYF. DNA of the CDR3: TGTGCCAGCAGCTTAGGGGCGGGAGTCGGGGAGACCCAGTACTTC.

This clonotype appeared many times. The chain employs TRBV28 and TRBJ2-7; 11 positions match TRBD2. The J segment lost 2 bases and the V segment lost 2 bases, leaving 2 bases of the junction unmatched. The germline gives CDR1 MDHEN, CDR2 SYDVKM. This CDR3 is 15 amino acids long. The CDR3 DNA sequence: TGTGCCAGCAGTTTAATGACTAGCGGGGCCTACGAGCAGTACTTC. This translates into CASSLMTSGAYEQYF.